A single sample gave rise to the 21 T cell receptor beta chains below, sequenced in a study of shared clonotypes between healthy human individuals. Terminally differentiated effector memory CD45RA+ cells were excluded by CCR7 positive selection of CD45RO-negative cells. Some clones are missing from TCRdb's copy, which holds only in-frame ones; the method was immunoSEQ multiplex PCR. The table records more than 2 million clones, less than 95% of them present only once. Source material: naive CD8+ T cells sorted from blood. These receptors all come from a young man in good health.

This clone was seen a single time. The CDR3 sequence is CASSARLQMETQYF. CDR3 nucleotides: TGTGCCAGCAGCGCCCGACTGCAAATGGAGACCCAGTACTTC. The chain employs TRBV13 and TRBJ2-5; D call uncertain. CDR1 PRHDT and CDR2 FYEKMQ come from the germline V gene (reference sequence). This CDR3 contains 14 residues. Trimming cost V 5 bases and J 5 bases, with 15 bases left between them.

This clone was recorded only once. This chain connects TRBV18 to TRBJ1-4; D perhaps matches TRBD1 (5 bases). The CDR3 extends over 17 amino acids. The V and J ends lost 2 bases and 3 bases respectively, with 16 bases between them. Germline CDR1 and CDR2: KGHSH and LQKENI. CDR3 bases: TGTGCCAGCTCACCAACTACCTTAGGGGCTCCTAATGAAAAACTGTTTTTT. Encoded protein: CASSPTTLGAPNEKLFF.

In DNA form, the CDR3 reads TGTGCCAGCAGTCCCATAGGCGGACAAGAGACCCAGTACTTC. This translates into CASSPIGGQETQYF. This chain joins TRBV27 and TRBJ2-5; D remains ambiguous. This CDR3 is built from 14 residues. Trimming stripped 5 bases from V and 2 bases from J, with 12 bases between. Germline CDR1 and CDR2: MNHEY and SMNVEV (reference sequence).

The chain uses TRBV27 and TRBJ2-7; possible D gene TRBD1, 6 bases. CDR3 length: 18 amino acids. Germline V gene lookup returns CDR1 MNHEY and CDR2 SMNVEV (reference sequence). V lost 6 bases, J lost 2 bases, and 26 bases lay in between. CDR3 in DNA: TGTGCCAGCAGCGCCGTAGTTGTGGGAACAGGGAGAGCCTACGAGCAGTACTTC. Amino acids: CASSAVVVGTGRAYEQYF.

The chain links TRBV9 to TRBJ2-5; 11 nucleotides align to TRBD2. Trimming at V came to 2 bases and at J to 5 bases, leaving 5 bases not matched to a gene. Per germline, CDR1 SGDLS and CDR2 YYNGEE. The CDR3 length is 15 residues. CDR3 bases: TGTGCCAGCAGCGTCGGGACTAGCGGCCCGGAGACCCAGTACTTC. Residues: CASSVGTSGPETQYF.

V gene TRBV4-1 combines with J gene TRBJ1-4, with D possibly matching TRBD1 (5 bases). Germline-derived CDR1 and CDR2 are MGHRA and YSYEKL. The CDR3 is 12 amino acids. The V end was cut by 5 bases, the J end by 11 bases, with 12 bases between. The CDR3 DNA is TGCGCCAGCAGCACGGGGCGTGGGAAACTGTTTTTT. This gives the protein CASSTGRGKLFF.

This clone came up once. The V call is TRBV11-2, the J call TRBJ1-2; no reliable D call. Germline V gives CDR1 SGHAT, CDR2 FQNNGV. Trimming took off 0 bases at V and 8 bases at J, with 7 bases between the two ends. The CDR3 is 12 amino acids. The DNA for the CDR3 is TGTGCCAGCAGCTTAGACGGGGAAGGCTACACCTTC. Amino acid sequence: CASSLDGEGYTF.

V usage is TRBV7-2 and J usage is TRBJ1-1; D is ambiguous. CDR3 length: 14 residues. Trimming took off 3 bases at V and 0 bases at J, with 8 bases between the two ends. Looked up from germline, CDR1 is SGHTA and CDR2 is FQGNSA. CDR3 in amino acids: CASSFWAVNTEAFF. The CDR3 coding sequence is TGTGCCAGCAGCTTTTGGGCGGTGAACACTGAAGCTTTCTTT. The whole variable domain, remainder taken from reference TRBV7-2 and TRBJ1-1, is GAGVSQSPSNKVTEKGKDVELRCDPISGHTALYWYRQSLGQGLEFLIYFQGNSAPDKSGLPSDRFSAERTGGSVSTLTIQRTQQEDSAVYLCASSFWAVNTEAFFGQGTRLTVV.

The genes are TRBV4-1 and TRBJ2-7, with 7 bases identical to TRBD2. V shed 4 bases and J 4 bases; nucleotides not matched to a gene: 13. Per the germline V gene, CDR1 is MGHRA and CDR2 is YSYEKL. The CDR3 totals 16 residues. The CDR3 coding sequence is TGCGCCAGCAGCCTAGGACTAGTCCCAAATGCTTACGAGCAGTACTTC. Protein product: CASSLGLVPNAYEQYF.

The CDR3 region is CASSVAEGSYEQYF. The DNA of the CDR3 is TGCGCCAGCAGTGTGGCAGAGGGCTCCTACGAGCAGTACTTC. The chain uses TRBV10-2 and TRBJ2-7; a weak D match, TRBD2 (5 bases). V lost 4 bases to trimming and J lost 0 bases, with 10 bases between them. This CDR3 contains 14 residues. Germline values: CDR1 WSHSY, CDR2 SAAADI.

The CDR3 nucleotides are TGCGCCAGCAGCCAACAGGGGCAAGAGACCCAGTACTTC. This encodes CASSQQGQETQYF. V gene TRBV4-3 combines with J gene TRBJ2-5; D is perhaps TRBD1 (6 bases). CDR1 is LGHNA, CDR2 YSLEER, per germline. CDR3 length equals 13 residues. V shed 2 bases and J shed 2 bases, with 6 bases lying between them.

Of note for this clone: Other DNA sequences in this specimen translate into the identical CDR3. The J gene is TRBJ1-2, the V gene TRBV5-1; D not certain. The CDR3 covers 13 residues. V was clipped by 0 bases and J by 2 bases, with 5 bases between them. Germline-derived CDR1 and CDR2 are SGHRS and YFSETQ. CDR3 protein: CASSLAENYGYTF. CDR3 in DNA: TGCGCCAGCAGCTTGGCGGAGAACTATGGCTACACCTTC.

J is TRBJ2-7 and V is TRBV5-8; 7 positions match TRBD1. Trimming took 6 bases from V and 1 from J; bases not matched to a gene: 7. The CDR3 is 14 amino acids. Germline values: CDR1 SGHTS, CDR2 YDEGEE. The CDR3, as DNA: TGTGCCAGCAAAGGGCAGGGGGTTTCCTACGAGCAGTACTTC. This encodes CASKGQGVSYEQYF.

A remark on this clone: One end of the junction does not line up with germline, which may come from a read error. Other DNA sequences in the same sample also yield this CDR3. The chain links TRBV4-1 to TRBJ1-1; D ambiguous. The CDR3 runs 15 residues. CDR1 MGHRA and CDR2 YSYEKL come from the germline V gene. The CDR3 here is CASSQGGRLNTEAFF. The CDR3 DNA is TGCGCCAGCAGCCAAGGAGGGCGGTTGAACACTGAGGCTTTCTTT.

This clone was seen just once. The V gene is TRBV5-4, the J gene TRBJ1-6; 9 bases match TRBD1. Germline CDR1 and CDR2: SGHNT and YYREEE (reference sequence). The CDR3 is made up of 15 amino acids. V lost 2 bases to trimming and J lost 7 bases; unmatched junction nucleotides: 4. The CDR3, as DNA: TGTGCCAGCAGCTTAGACAGGGGGATAAATTCACCCCTCCACTTT. Residues: CASSLDRGINSPLHF.

The chain couples TRBV13 to TRBJ1-4; 7 bases fit TRBD1. The germline CDR1 and CDR2 sequences are PRHDT and FYEKMQ (reference sequence). This CDR3 has 16 residues. The V gene end was trimmed by 4 bases and the J gene end by 0 bases; junction bases not matched to a gene: 5. CDR3 nucleotides: TGTGCCAGCAGCTCCCGGACAGGAGCAACTAATGAAAAACTGTTTTTT. It yields the protein CASSSRTGATNEKLFF.

V and J are TRBV7-9 and TRBJ1-6, with a tentative D call TRBD1 (6 bases). The CDR3 consists of 13 residues. V shed 11 bases and J shed 7 bases, with 15 bases lying between them. Germline V lookup: CDR1 SEHNR, CDR2 FQNEAQ (reference sequence). CDR3 residues: CAGNEQGNSPLHF. In DNA form, the CDR3 reads TGTGCCGGTAATGAACAGGGAAATTCACCCCTCCACTTT. The variable domain in full, completed from reference TRBV7-9 and TRBJ1-6, reads DTGVSQNPRHKITKRGQNVTFRCDPISEHNRLYWYRQTLGQGPEFLTYFQNEAQLEKSRLLSDRFSAERPKGSFSTLEIQRTEQGDSAMYLCAGNEQGNSPLHFGNGTRLTVT.

This clone was observed a single time. The chain uses TRBV7-9 and TRBJ2-5; the D is unclear. The germline CDR1 and CDR2 sequences are SEHNR and FQNEAQ (reference sequence). The CDR3 loop spans 16 amino acids. Trimming removed 4 bases from V and 0 bases from J, with 15 bases in between. The CDR3 region is CASSSYIGGDQETQYF. The CDR3 DNA sequence: TGTGCCAGCAGCTCGTATATTGGCGGAGACCAAGAGACCCAGTACTTC.

V and J are TRBV4-1 and TRBJ1-1, with D tentatively TRBD1 (6 bases). V was trimmed by 4 bases and J by 7 bases, leaving 16 bases between them. This CDR3 is 14 amino acids long. CDR1 MGHRA and CDR2 YSYEKL come from the germline V gene. CDR3 sequence: CASSPSGGANEAFF. DNA of the CDR3: TGCGCCAGCAGCCCCAGCGGGGGGGCAAATGAAGCTTTCTTT.

The CDR3 loop reads CASSKGASGKDYGYTF. In nucleotides, the CDR3 is TGTGCCAGCAGCAAAGGGGCATCGGGGAAGGACTATGGCTACACCTTC. The chain recombines TRBV21-1 with TRBJ1-2. TRBV21-1 is labeled a pseudogene. This CDR3 contains 16 residues.

This clone was detected only once. The V call is TRBV5-6, the J call TRBJ2-7; D remains ambiguous. The CDR3 is 13 residues long. The ends were cut back, 3 bases at V and 3 bases at J, with 10 bases in the middle. Germline V CDR1 and CDR2: SGHDT, YYEEEE. CDR3 DNA: TGTGCCAGCAGCTCGGTTTTTGGCTACGAGCAGTACTTC. As protein: CASSSVFGYEQYF.